This TCR beta chain was profiled in a study of blood T cells in healthy people across ages. The ends lost 5 bases at V and 1 base at J; junction bases unmatched: 5. The CDR3 extends over 15 amino acids. The germline V gene has CDR1 LNHNV and CDR2 YYDKDF (reference sequence). This clonotype was recorded at least ten times. The second PCR ran about 6 to 12 cycles with a sample-barcoded 5' primer and J-beta primers. Through a template-switch adaptor with 12 random nucleotides, each cDNA molecule received a tag. In TCRdb, the 5' RACE reads were re-called with MiXCR into one record per CDR3 protein. This table has about 930,000 distinct CDR3 sequences, about 27% appearing once. There were healthy Caucasian individuals from Russia, aged roughly 6 to 95, serving as donors. The same sample was also used in a study of T cells of mothers and their children.

The sequenced material came from blood. This sequence was found in a woman aged 40 to 50 in good health. This sequence joins TRBV15 and TRBJ2-5, with 9 positions matching TRBD2. CDR3: CATSEDSGGQETQYF. The CDR3 nucleotides read TGTGCCACCAGCGAAGATAGCGGGGGCCAAGAGACCCAGTACTTC. Full variable domain (outside the CDR3, taken from reference TRBV15 and TRBJ2-5): DAMVIQNPRYQVTQFGKPVTLSCSQTLNHNVMYWYQQKSSQAPKLLFHYYDKDFNNEADTPDNFQSRRPNTSFCFLDIRSPGLGDTAMYLCATSEDSGGQETQYFGPGTRLLVL.